This T cell receptor (beta chain) was observed in a study of PD-L1 blockade in urothelial cancer. Study overall: In the patient group, about 90% of the roughly 29 were males with bladder-origin urothelial cancer. Median blood clonality was about 0.086, with about 80,000 unique TCRs.

Study-wide results and limits: Blood TCR clonality below the median before treatment was a predictor of better survival.

Comment on this clone: The antigen remains unidentified.

Using immunoSEQ multiplex PCR, the repertoire was profiled, and TCRdb retains in-frame clones only, with some absent. Of around 92,000 clones detected, 89% appear once; the ten largest clones hold 0.85% to 1%. V dropped 5 bases and J dropped 3 bases, with 11 bases sitting between them. The CDR3 spans 13 residues. Germline V gene sequence: CDR1 SGHRS, CDR2 YFSETQ. Time point reported: pretreatment peripheral blood. Patients had urothelial carcinoma that was locally advanced or metastatic. Sequencing was performed on PBMCs, taken around atezolizumab (anti-PD-L1) treatment. The V and J genes are TRBV5-1 and TRBJ1-1; D possibly corresponds to TRBD1 (5 bases). This TCR came from a woman of 80 years or more with urothelial cancer. This CDR3 is CASSRQGDTEAFF. The CDR3 DNA reads as TGCGCCAGCAGTCGGCAAGGGGACACTGAAGCTTTCTTT.